This is a list of T cell receptor beta chains from one sample in a study of blood T cell repertoires in COVID-19. Produced via immunoSEQ multiplex PCR; TCRdb's table is partial and in-frame only. Here the sample spans some 500,000 clones, 85% to 90% being singletons. Sequencing input: peripheral blood. Receptors originate from a woman between 45 and 60 years old with COVID-19, enrolled during active disease. Both conserved end residues are part of each CDR3. The D gene is left open where the match is weak. The size field is filled for only some rows; it gives once, few, many or a size class.

J gene,V gene,clone size,D gene,CDR3 DNA,CDR3 protein
TRBJ1-2,TRBV10-3,.,.,TGTGCCATCAGTGAGACTGTGGAGGTGGGTGGCTACACCTTC,CAISETVEVGGYTF
TRBJ2-1,TRBV6-5,.,.,TGTGCCAGCAGTTACGGGACATTATCTACGGATGAGCAGTTCTTC,CASSYGTLSTDEQFF
TRBJ2-5,TRBV27,.,.,TGTGCCAGCAGTTTAGGGGGCAGCTTGGAAGAGACCCAGTACTTC,CASSLGGSLEETQYF
TRBJ2-7,TRBV10-3,.,TRBD1,TGTGCCATCAACCCAGGGGGCGACGAGCAGTACTTC,CAINPGGDEQYF
TRBJ1-2,TRBV11-2,.,.,TGTGCCAGCAGCCAACAGCGGGACTCCCACTATGGCTACACCTTC,CASSQQRDSHYGYTF
TRBJ1-5,TRBV2,.,TRBD1,TGTGCCAGCAGCGCGGACAGGGGTGTGCAGCCCCAGCATTTT,CASSADRGVQPQHF
TRBJ1-2,TRBV18,.,.,TGTGCCAGCTCACCAAGGGGTGACTATGGCTACACCTTC,CASSPRGDYGYTF
TRBJ1-6,TRBV7-2,.,.,TGTGCCAGCAGCGTAAAAGCCTCCTATAATTCACCCCTCCACTTT,CASSVKASYNSPLHF
TRBJ1-6,TRBV15,.,.,TGTGCCACCAGCAGAGATCAACAGGGAGAGTCACCCCTCCACTTT,CATSRDQQGESPLHF
TRBJ1-2,TRBV28,.,TRBD1,TGTGCCAGCAGTATAAGGACAGGATATGGCTACACCTTC,CASSIRTGYGYTF
TRBJ1-6,TRBV19,once,.,TGTGCCAGTAGTATAAATTTGGAGAATTCACCCCTCCACTTT,CASSINLENSPLHF
TRBJ2-7,TRBV11-2,.,TRBD1,TGTGCCAGCAGACCAAAGGGACAGGGGGCGTACGAGCAGTACTTC,CASRPKGQGAYEQYF
TRBJ1-3,TRBV3-1/TRBV3-2,.,.,TGTGCCAGCAGCCAAAATCTATTGGGCGTTGGAAACACCATATATTTT,CASSQNLLGVGNTIYF
TRBJ2-7,TRBV19,.,.,TGTGCCAGTAGAGGGGTAAGCTCCTACGAGCAGTACTTC,CASRGVSSYEQYF
TRBJ2-5,TRBV28,.,.,TGTGCCAGCGGGCAAGGCGAGACCCAGTACTTC,CASGQGETQYF
TRBJ1-2,TRBV6-5,.,.,TGTGCCACCCTTAGGACAGTTAAAAACTATGGCTACACCTTC,CATLRTVKNYGYTF
TRBJ1-1,TRBV11-2,.,.,TGTGCCAGCAAGGCCGGGGGAGGCACTGAAGCTTTCTTT,CASKAGGGTEAFF
TRBJ1-2,TRBV28,.,TRBD1,TGTGCCAGCAGCCCAGGGACAGGGGAAGGCTACACCTTC,CASSPGTGEGYTF
TRBJ1-1,TRBV20-1,once,.,TGCAGTGCTACCATAACAGGGCCCGCTTTCTTT,CSATITGPAFF
TRBJ1-1,TRBV5-4,.,TRBD1,TGTGCCAGCAGTCCGGACAGGGAGGAAGCTTTCTTT,CASSPDREEAFF
TRBJ2-3,TRBV3-1/TRBV3-2,.,.,TGTGCCAGCAGCCACCTCACGGGAACTAGCACAGATACGCAGTATTTT,CASSHLTGTSTDTQYF
TRBJ2-3,TRBV18,.,TRBD2,TGTGCCAGCTCATGGACTAGCGGGGCCACAGATACGCAGTATTTT,CASSWTSGATDTQYF
TRBJ1-5,TRBV10-2,.,.,TGCGCCAGCAGCCTAGACAGAACCAATCAGCCCCAGCATTTT,CASSLDRTNQPQHF
TRBJ1-2,TRBV28,once,TRBD1,TGTGCCAGCAGATCACAGGGGGCGGGCTATGGCTACACCTTC,CASRSQGAGYGYTF
TRBJ1-2,TRBV29-1,.,.,TGCAGCGTTCCCCAGAACTATGGCTACACCTTC,CSVPQNYGYTF
TRBJ2-7,TRBV10-1,.,TRBD1,TGCGCCAGCAGGGGACAGGGGTACGAGCAGTACTTC,CASRGQGYEQYF
TRBJ2-7,TRBV2,.,TRBD1,TGTGCCAGCAGTGAAGTGGGACAGGGGGCAGGAGAGCAGTACTTC,CASSEVGQGAGEQYF
TRBJ2-1,TRBV29-1,.,TRBD2,TGCAGCGTTGTAATGGCGGGGGGGCCGGGTGAGCAGTTCTTC,CSVVMAGGPGEQFF
TRBJ2-7,TRBV30,.,.,TGTGCCTGGGGCCGGGGTGGAGGTTCCTACGAGCAGTACTTC,CAWGRGGGSYEQYF
TRBJ1-1,TRBV9,.,.,TGTGCCAGCAGCGTAGATACAGGCACTGAAGCTTTCTTT,CASSVDTGTEAFF
TRBJ2-2,TRBV9,.,.,TGTGCCAGCAGCGCGAAGCTTCTAACAGGGGGGGAGCTGTTTTTT,CASSAKLLTGGELFF
TRBJ1-2,TRBV10-3,.,TRBD1,TGTGCCATCAGTGAGTCCGGGACAGGGGAAAGCACCTTC,CAISESGTGESTF
TRBJ2-1,TRBV13,once,TRBD2,TGTGCCAGCAGCTCTGGGTCTCTAGCGGGGCGGCTTTACAATGAGCAGTTCTTC,CASSSGSLAGRLYNEQFF
TRBJ1-1,TRBV6-5,.,.,TGTGCCAGCAGGGCCACAGGGCCCGGCACTGAAGCTTTCTTT,CASRATGPGTEAFF
TRBJ1-1,TRBV3-1/TRBV3-2,.,.,TGTGCCAGCAGCCAAGATCGAGGGGGAAGAAATACTGAAGCTTTCTTT,CASSQDRGGRNTEAFF
TRBJ1-4,TRBV14,.,.,TGTGCCAGCAGCCAAGCGGGGTCGCGGGGAAAACTGTTTTTT,CASSQAGSRGKLFF
TRBJ1-2,TRBV27,.,TRBD1,TGTGCCAGCAGTTTATGGGGGACAGAAGATGGCTACACCTTC,CASSLWGTEDGYTF
TRBJ1-1,TRBV5-1,.,TRBD1,TGCGCCAGCAGCTTTAACCCCGGGACAGGGAGGACTGAAGCTTTCTTT,CASSFNPGTGRTEAFF
TRBJ1-6,TRBV9,few,TRBD1,TGTGCCAGCAGCGTAGGTCAGGGGGCTTCACCCCTCCACTTT,CASSVGQGASPLHF
TRBJ2-7,TRBV20-1,.,.,TGCAGTGGGGCAACAGACTACGAGCAGTACTTC,CSGATDYEQYF
TRBJ2-7,TRBV12-3/TRBV12-4,few,.,TGTGCCAGCAGTGCGTGGGCCAACGAGCAGTACTTC,CASSAWANEQYF
TRBJ2-7,TRBV19,.,TRBD1,TGTGCCAGTAGTACCTCCGGGACAGGGGAATACGAGCAGTACTTC,CASSTSGTGEYEQYF
TRBJ2-3,TRBV3-1/TRBV3-2,.,TRBD2,TGTGCCAGCAGCCAAGGATTAGCGGGGGGGAGAGTAGATACGCAGTATTTT,CASSQGLAGGRVDTQYF
TRBJ2-3,TRBV7-8,.,TRBD1,TGTGCCAGCAGCCGGGGACCGGGACAGGGAACAGATACGCAGTATTTT,CASSRGPGQGTDTQYF
TRBJ1-1,TRBV7-9,.,.,TGTGCCAGCAGCTTAGGGACAACGAACACTGAAGCTTTCTTT,CASSLGTTNTEAFF
TRBJ2-7,TRBV19,.,.,TGTGCCAGTAGTATATTCGGAGCCTACGAGCAGTACTTC,CASSIFGAYEQYF
TRBJ2-1,TRBV4-1,.,TRBD2,TGCGCCAGCAGCCAAGGGACTAGCGGGGGGCGCGTCAATGAGCAGTTCTTC,CASSQGTSGGRVNEQFF
TRBJ2-6,TRBV27,.,.,TGTGCCAGCAGTTTACAGGGCACTGGGGCCAACGTCCTGACTTTC,CASSLQGTGANVLTF
TRBJ1-1,TRBV5-1,.,.,TGCGCCAGCAGCTCAGGTAGAGACACTGAAGCTTTCTTT,CASSSGRDTEAFF
TRBJ1-1,TRBV5-1,.,.,TGCGCCAGCAGCCTCCAGGCTGACACTGAAGCTTTCTTT,CASSLQADTEAFF